This is a list of T cell receptor beta chains from one sample in a study of regulatory T cells in long-lasting Graves disease. From the multiplex PCR reads, TCRdb called clonotypes with MiXCR, one entry per CDR3 protein. The sample lists a few hundred thousand distinct CDR3 sequences; about a quarter were seen once. The starting material was peripheral blood mononuclear cells (PBMCs), obtained when the disease was refractory, from a patient treated with antithyroid drugs. The receptors here all came from a female donor with Graves disease. The CDR3 runs from the conserved cysteine through the conserved F or W. Each record gives: D gene, J gene, clone size, V gene, CDR3 protein, CDR3 DNA. D genes are given only for firm matches. The size of a clone is reported for some rows only, either as once, few or many, or as a class for expanded clones.

>TRBD2|TRBJ2-7|.|TRBV7-9
CASSQPDRGVREQYF
TGTGCCAGCAGCCAGCCGGACCGGGGGGTGCGCGAGCAGTACTTC
>.|TRBJ1-2|.|TRBV7-9
CASSLDRGSYGYTF
TGTGCCAGCAGCTTAGATCGGGGATCCTATGGCTACACCTTC
>.|TRBJ2-7|few|TRBV13
CASSFYVTSYEQYF
TGTGCCAGCAGCTTTTATGTGACCTCCTACGAGCAGTACTTC
>.|TRBJ2-1|.|TRBV7-3
CASSLNPSVYNEQFF
TGTGCCAGCAGCTTAAATCCTAGCGTCTACAATGAGCAGTTCTTC
>TRBD1|TRBJ1-1|few|TRBV5-1
CASSFLDRPTEAFF
TGCGCCAGCAGCTTTTTGGACAGGCCCACTGAAGCTTTCTTT
>.|TRBJ1-6|many|TRBV3-1
CASSQDLRGYNSPLHF
TGTGCCAGCAGCCAAGACCTCAGGGGCTATAATTCACCCCTCCACTTT
>.|TRBJ2-7|many|TRBV5-1
CASSLGAGSYEQYF
TGTGCCAGCAGCTTAGGGGCGGGCTCCTACGAGCAGTACTTC
>.|TRBJ2-2|.|TRBV15
CATSVTASTGELFF
TGTGCCACCAGTGTGACAGCGAGCACCGGGGAGCTGTTTTTT
>.|TRBJ1-2|once|TRBV3-1
CASSQIVGASYGYTF
TGTGCCAGCAGCCAAATTGTCGGCGCATCCTATGGCTACACCTTC
>TRBD2|TRBJ2-7|.|TRBV20-1
CSATPGLAGYEQYF
TGCAGTGCTACTCCGGGACTAGCGGGCTACGAGCAGTACTTC
>TRBD1|TRBJ1-1|.|TRBV6-9
CASSYTYRGFVNTEAFF
TGTGCCAGCAGTTATACCTACAGGGGGTTCGTGAACACTGAAGCTTTCTTT
>TRBD1|TRBJ2-7|.|TRBV5-1
CASSKWTGRSEQYF
TGCGCCAGCAGCAAATGGACAGGGAGGAGCGAGCAGTACTTC
>.|TRBJ2-3|.|TRBV27
CASSFSMASTDTQYF
TGTGCCAGCAGTTTTTCAATGGCTAGCACAGATACGCAGTATTTT
>.|TRBJ1-2|few|TRBV7-2
CASSSQTYGYTF
TGTGCCAGCAGCTCCCAGACCTATGGCTACACCTTC
>.|TRBJ1-5|.|TRBV19
CASTKTGGSNQPQHF
TGTGCCAGTACCAAAACAGGAGGAAGCAATCAGCCCCAGCATTTT
>TRBD1|TRBJ2-7|once|TRBV6-1
CASTRQGASSYEQYF
TGTGCCAGCACCCGACAGGGGGCTAGCTCCTACGAGCAGTACTTC
>TRBD2|TRBJ2-1|few|TRBV27
CASSLNWAGGPLKSYNEQFF
TGTGCCAGCAGTTTAAATTGGGCGGGAGGCCCCCTCAAATCCTACAATGAGCAGTTCTTC
>TRBD2|TRBJ2-3|.|TRBV6-1
CASNAGGSTDTQYF
TGTGCCAGCAATGCGGGGGGGAGCACAGATACGCAGTATTTT
>.|TRBJ1-3|.|TRBV27
CASSLFLGPYPIYF
TGTGCCAGCAGTTTATTCCTCGGACCGTACCCCATATATTTT
>TRBD2|TRBJ2-7|many|TRBV28
CASSFGLAGSYEQYF
TGTGCCAGCAGTTTCGGGCTAGCGGGTTCCTACGAGCAGTACTTC
>.|TRBJ2-1|few|TRBV20-1
CSARLMGGGSYNEQFF
TGCAGTGCCCGACTAATGGGAGGTGGGTCCTACAATGAGCAGTTCTTC
>.|TRBJ1-1|many|TRBV2
CASSVGTRTQAFF
TGTGCCAGCAGTGTCGGGACAAGGACTCAAGCTTTCTTT
>.|TRBJ1-1|.|TRBV20-1
CSARDELQNTEAFF
TGCAGTGCTAGAGATGAGCTCCAGAACACTGAAGCTTTCTTT
>.|TRBJ2-3|.|TRBV7-2
CASSLQAQRTDTQYF
TGTGCCAGCAGCTTACAGGCACAGCGCACAGATACGCAGTATTTT
>TRBD1|TRBJ2-7|.|TRBV7-2
CASSQTGASAYGQYF
TGTGCCAGCAGCCAAACAGGGGCTAGTGCCTACGGGCAGTACTTC
>TRBD2|TRBJ2-7|.|TRBV5-1
CASSLGGLAGYEQYF
TGCGCCAGCAGCTTGGGGGGACTAGCTGGGTACGAGCAGTACTTC
>TRBD2|TRBJ2-5|.|TRBV5-1
CASSLSGRAQTQYF
TGCGCCAGCAGCCTTAGCGGGAGGGCGCAGACCCAGTACTTC
>TRBD1|TRBJ1-4|many|TRBV5-1
CASSEPGQREMELFF
TGCGCCAGCAGCGAACCGGGACAGAGAGAAATGGAACTGTTTTTT
>.|TRBJ2-7|few|TRBV27
CASSSRGHSYEQYF
TGTGCCAGCAGTTCGAGGGGCCATTCCTACGAGCAGTACTTC
>.|TRBJ2-5|few|TRBV9
CASSAGGEETQYF
TGTGCCAGCAGCGCGGGTGGGGAGGAGACCCAGTACTTC
>.|TRBJ1-1|.|TRBV20-1
CSARAQVGTEAFF
TGCAGTGCTAGAGCACAGGTGGGGACTGAAGCTTTCTTT
>.|TRBJ1-1|few|TRBV19
CASSKRGRSMNTEAFF
TGTGCCAGTAGTAAACGAGGCCGGAGCATGAACACTGAAGCTTTCTTT
>.|TRBJ2-7|many|TRBV28
CASSPRGYEQYF
TGTGCCAGCAGCCCCAGGGGCTACGAGCAGTACTTC
>TRBD2|TRBJ2-1|.|TRBV7-9
CASSPRLAVGDEQFF
TGTGCCAGCAGCCCCCGACTAGCGGTGGGGGATGAGCAGTTCTTC
>.|TRBJ1-3|few|TRBV6-1
CASSRDTLLSGNTIYF
TGTGCCAGCTCGAGGGACACTCTCCTCTCTGGAAACACCATATATTTT
>TRBD1|TRBJ2-5|many|TRBV2
CASSEGTGRKTQYF
TGTGCCAGCAGTGAAGGGACAGGGAGGAAGACCCAGTACTTC
>TRBD1|TRBJ1-3|.|TRBV7-9
CASSPWTGQRGNTIYF
TGTGCCAGCAGCCCATGGACAGGGCAACGTGGAAACACCATATATTTT
>.|TRBJ1-5|.|TRBV7-8
CASSLDRPLGGPQHF
TGTGCCAGCAGCTTAGACAGGCCACTCGGGGGGCCCCAGCATTTT